This T cell receptor (beta chain) was sequenced for a study of blood T cell repertoires in COVID-19. At the level of the study: Samples of COVID-19 (acute and convalescent) were obtained from the United States, Italy and Spain. Sources were T cells, B-cell-depleted T cells, or PBMCs; the material itself was cDNA or gDNA.

Measured with immunoSEQ multiplex PCR; TCRdb has only the in-frame clones, and not every one. This sample has about 200,000 clones, with more than 80% found just once. Individuals aged about 18 to 89 years were recruited from 20 to 25 US areas. Resolution of symptoms, clearance, or two negative PCRs was present in recovered Cohort 3 donors. V lost 4 bases and J lost 5; bases outside the gene matches: 4. Germline V CDR1 and CDR2: SGHTA, FQGNSA. The CDR3 length is 15 residues. The receptor comes from a woman in her late teens or twenties who had recovered from COVID-19. The chain recombines TRBV7-2 with TRBJ2-5; 13 bases line up with TRBD2. Sequencing input: PBMCs or T cells enriched from blood (not recorded which). The CDR3 is CASSSGLAGLETQYF. The CDR3 DNA reads as TGTGCCAGCAGCTCGGGACTAGCGGGGCTGGAGACCCAGTACTTC.